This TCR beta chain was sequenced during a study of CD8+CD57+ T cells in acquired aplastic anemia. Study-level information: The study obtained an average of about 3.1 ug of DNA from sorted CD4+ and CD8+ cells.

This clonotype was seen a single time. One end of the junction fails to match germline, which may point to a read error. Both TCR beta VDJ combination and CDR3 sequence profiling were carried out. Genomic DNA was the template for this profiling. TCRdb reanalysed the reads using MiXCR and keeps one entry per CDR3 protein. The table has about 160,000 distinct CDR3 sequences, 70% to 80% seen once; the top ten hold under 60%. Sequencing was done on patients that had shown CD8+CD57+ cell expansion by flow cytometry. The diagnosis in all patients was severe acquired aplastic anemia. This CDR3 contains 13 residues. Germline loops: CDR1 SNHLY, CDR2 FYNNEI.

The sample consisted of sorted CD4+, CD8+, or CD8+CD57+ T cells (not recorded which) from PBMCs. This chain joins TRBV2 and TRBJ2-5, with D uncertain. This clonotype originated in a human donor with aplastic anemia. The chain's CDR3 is CASSETLQGTQYF. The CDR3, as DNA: TGTGCCAGCAGTGAAACCCTACAAGGGACCCAGTACTTC.